Presented here are 26 T cell receptor beta chains from one specimen sequenced in a study of shared clonotypes between healthy human individuals. Some clones are missing from TCRdb's copy, which holds only in-frame ones; the method was immunoSEQ multiplex PCR. Of 2 million to 2.5 million clones listed, 85% to 95% were seen once; the top ten hold around 0.38%. Sequencing was done on a sample of naive CD4+ T cells from PBMCs. Regarding subset: CD45RA+ positively selected. These receptors were obtained from a young man in good health. Some clones in this sample may be carry-over from other donors' samples.

This clone showed up just once. The V gene is TRBV6-1, the J gene TRBJ1-1, with a tentative D call TRBD1 (6 bases). Looked up from germline, CDR1 is MNHNS and CDR2 is SASEGT. The CDR3 runs to 13 residues. V lost 6 bases, J lost 5 bases, and 13 bases lay in between. For the CDR3, the DNA is TGTGCCAGCAGACCCACAGGGAGGACTGAAGCTTTCTTT. This translates into CASRPTGRTEAFF.

The chain is built from TRBV5-4 and TRBJ1-3; possibly TRBD1 for D (5 bases). The CDR3 is 14 amino acids. CDR1 is SGHNT and CDR2 is YYREEE in the germline V gene (reference sequence). V lost 0 bases, J lost 4 bases, and 8 bases lay in between. Here the CDR3 DNA reads TGTGCCAGCAGCTTGGGAGGGGAAGGAAACACCATATATTTT. Residues: CASSLGGEGNTIYF.

The chain recombines TRBV7-2 with TRBJ2-7; 9 bases line up with TRBD2. The ends lost 1 base at V and 7 bases at J; junction bases unmatched: 11. The germline V gene encodes CDR1 SGHTA and CDR2 FQGNSA. CDR3 length equals 16 residues. The CDR3, as DNA: TGTGCCAGCAGCTTAGGGCAGGCTAGCGGGAACGGTGAGCAGTACTTC. It codes for CASSLGQASGNGEQYF.

This sequence joins TRBV6-6 and TRBJ1-3, with D unclear. Trimming took 6 bases from V and 4 from J, leaving 19 bases between them. Germline V gene lookup returns CDR1 MNHNY and CDR2 SVGAGI (reference sequence). This CDR3 has 16 amino acids. The CDR3 DNA reads as TGTGCCAGCAGCCCACCACGGACGGACGGAGGAAACACCATATATTTT. This encodes CASSPPRTDGGNTIYF.

The rearrangement uses TRBV28 and TRBJ2-7, with 7 nucleotides matching TRBD1. Germline-derived CDR1 and CDR2 are MDHEN and SYDVKM. The CDR3 covers 14 residues. The J segment lost 7 bases and the V segment lost 6 bases, leaving 12 bases of the junction unmatched. CDR3 loop: CASSPRQGILEQYF. The CDR3 DNA reads TGTGCCAGCAGCCCTAGACAGGGAATTTTAGAGCAGTACTTC.

This chain links TRBV29-1 with TRBJ2-7; D ambiguous. Trimming left V 4 bases short and J 2 bases short, with 9 bases between. Germline lookup yields CDR1 SQVTM and CDR2 ANQGSEA. CDR3 size: 12 residues. The DNA of the CDR3 is TGCAGCGTTGGTGACGGAACCTACGAGCAGTACTTC. Translation: CSVGDGTYEQYF.

The chain uses TRBV25-1 and TRBJ1-1; D remains unclear. Per the germline V gene, CDR1 is MGHDK and CDR2 is SYGVNS. Trimming left V 8 bases short and J 0 bases short, with 19 bases between. The CDR3 is 16 amino acids. The CDR3 nucleotides are TGTGCCAGCTTGAGGAAGCCTGACCTTTTGAACACTGAAGCTTTCTTT. As protein: CASLRKPDLLNTEAFF.

The V gene is TRBV28, the J gene TRBJ1-1; D call uncertain. The CDR3 has 11 residues. CDR1 is MDHEN and CDR2 is SYDVKM in the germline V gene. V was clipped by 7 bases and J by 12 bases, with 15 bases between them. This CDR3 is CASTLGLDTFF. In nucleotides, the CDR3 is TGTGCCAGCACCTTAGGCCTTGATACTTTCTTT.

The chain couples TRBV19 to TRBJ1-1, with no clear D. Per the germline V gene, CDR1 is LNHDA and CDR2 is SQIVND (reference sequence). The CDR3 loop spans 12 amino acids. Between the trimmed V and J ends, which lost 11 bases and 3 bases, there was a span of 13 bases. The CDR3 region is CAPPPEYTEAFF. CDR3 sequence (DNA): TGTGCCCCTCCGCCGGAGTACACTGAAGCTTTCTTT.

V gene TRBV29-1 combines with J gene TRBJ1-2, with D tentatively TRBD1 (5 bases). Deletions cut 6 bases from V and 2 bases from J, with 13 bases between. The V gene's germline CDR1 is SQVTM and CDR2 ANQGSEA. CDR3 size: 13 residues. The CDR3 protein is CSVGGDRNYGYTF. The CDR3 DNA reads as TGCAGCGTGGGGGGGGATCGGAACTATGGCTACACCTTC.

A word on this clone: This sample also contains other DNA sequences that code for the same CDR3. The rearrangement uses TRBV4-1 and TRBJ1-5; possible D gene TRBD1, 6 bases. Trimming took 4 bases from V and 6 from J, leaving 10 bases between them. In germline, CDR1 is MGHRA, CDR2 YSYEKL. The CDR3 contains 13 residues. This chain's CDR3 is CASSLQGTQPQHF. For the CDR3, the DNA is TGCGCCAGCAGCCTACAGGGAACTCAGCCCCAGCATTTT.

The chain links TRBV5-1 to TRBJ2-5; 12 bases agree with TRBD2. The CDR3 contains 16 residues. CDR1 SGHRS and CDR2 YFSETQ come from the germline V gene. The V gene end was trimmed by 4 bases and the J gene end by 6 bases; junction bases not matched to a gene: 10. CDR3 in DNA: TGCGCCAGCAGCGATGGACTAGCGGGAAGGTTAAAGACCCAGTACTTC. It codes for CASSDGLAGRLKTQYF.

The chain employs TRBV4-2 and TRBJ1-2; D is unresolved. V was clipped by 0 bases and J by 5 bases, with 10 bases between them. This CDR3 is built from 14 residues. Germline CDR1 and CDR2: LGHNA and YNFKEQ. The CDR3 loop reads CASSQDKGPYGYTF. The CDR3 DNA is TGTGCCAGCAGCCAAGATAAGGGTCCTTATGGCTACACCTTC.

This chain joins TRBV28 and TRBJ2-5; D unclear. CDR1 and CDR2 (germline): MDHEN, SYDVKM. The CDR3 sequence is 12 residues long. The V end was cut by 3 bases, the J end by 5 bases, with 7 bases between. The CDR3 reads CASSFDRETQYF. The DNA of the CDR3 is TGTGCCAGCAGTTTCGACCGGGAGACCCAGTACTTC.

V is TRBV2 and J is TRBJ2-4; 8 nucleotides align to TRBD2. Trimming cost V 3 bases and J 3 bases; bases outside gene matches: 10. The CDR3 runs to 17 residues. Germline V gene data show CDR1 as SNHLY and CDR2 as FYNNEI. The CDR3 DNA sequence: TGTGCCAGCAGTGACACATGGGCTAGCGGGCTCAAAAACATTCAGTACTTC. As protein: CASSDTWASGLKNIQYF.

The chain recombines TRBV14 with TRBJ2-1; 12 nucleotides align to TRBD2. Germline trimming cut 5 bases from V and 8 bases from J; bases unmatched to any gene: 10. This CDR3 has 16 amino acids. Germline lookup yields CDR1 SGHDN and CDR2 FVKESK. CDR3 DNA: TGTGCCAGCAGCTTCCTGACTAGCGGGAGAACAGATGAGCAGTTCTTC. This gives the protein CASSFLTSGRTDEQFF.

This sequence joins TRBV2 and TRBJ2-3; TRBD2 matches 13 bases. This CDR3 spans 15 amino acids. After removal of 1 base from V and 9 bases from J, the junction contained 4 bases not matched to a gene. Germline CDR1 and CDR2: SNHLY and FYNNEI. The DNA for the CDR3 is TGTGCCAGCAGTGAAGTAACTAGCGGGAGGGGGACGCAGTATTTT. The encoded protein is CASSEVTSGRGTQYF.

The J gene is TRBJ2-3, the V gene TRBV5-1; 10 bases map to TRBD2. V shed 3 bases, J shed 6 bases, and the junction held 13 bases outside the gene matches. The CDR3 extends over 17 amino acids. CDR1 is SGHRS and CDR2 is YFSETQ in the germline V gene. Written as DNA, the CDR3 is TGCGCCAGCAGCTCCGGGACTAGCGTCTTAGCCATGGATACGCAGTATTTT. Amino acids: CASSSGTSVLAMDTQYF. The variable domain in full, completed from reference TRBV5-1 and TRBJ2-3, reads KAGVTQTPRYLIKTRGQQVTLSCSPISGHRSVSWYQQTPGQGLQFLFEYFSETQRNKGNFPGRFSGRQFSNSRSEMNVSTLELGDSALYLCASSSGTSVLAMDTQYFGPGTRLTVL.

As DNA, the CDR3 is TGCGCCAGCAGCTTGGGAGGGGGCACGATCTCTGGAAACACCATATATTTT. It specifies CASSLGGGTISGNTIYF. V gene TRBV5-1 combines with J gene TRBJ1-3, with 7 bases that match TRBD1. Germline V CDR1 and CDR2: SGHRS, YFSETQ. The junction had 6 bases not matched to a gene; V was cut back by 0 bases and J by 0 bases. The CDR3 has 17 amino acids.

The V call is TRBV28, the J call TRBJ1-2, with TRBD1 matching over 10 bases. Germline V gene data show CDR1 as MDHEN and CDR2 as SYDVKM. Trimming at V came to 6 bases and at J to 3 bases, leaving 7 bases not matched to a gene. This CDR3 contains 15 residues. The CDR3 DNA sequence: TGTGCCAGCAGCACGACAGGGGGCGCGGACTATGGCTACACCTTC. Protein sequence: CASSTTGGADYGYTF.

The rearrangement uses TRBV7-6 and TRBJ1-6; the D is unclear. CDR3 length equals 15 residues. Germline V gives CDR1 SGHVS, CDR2 FNYEAQ. Trimming cost V 5 bases and J 0 bases, with 8 bases left between them. In DNA, the CDR3 is TGTGCCAGCAGCACTAGTAGCTCCTATAATTCACCCCTCCACTTT. Amino acids: CASSTSSSYNSPLHF. The full variable domain, rest sourced from reference TRBV7-6 and TRBJ1-6, is GAGVSQSPRYKVTKRGQDVALRCDPISGHVSLYWYRQALGQGPEFLTYFNYEAQQDKSGLPNDRFSAERPEGSISTLTIQRTEQRDSAMYRCASSTSSSYNSPLHFGNGTRLTVT.

This chain connects TRBV5-1 to TRBJ2-5; weak D call: TRBD2 (5 bases). Per the germline V gene, CDR1 is SGHRS and CDR2 is YFSETQ. The V end lost 2 bases, the J end lost 4 bases, and 12 bases lay between the germline ends. The CDR3 loop spans 14 amino acids. The CDR3 is CASSFRDSRETQYF. The CDR3 DNA follows: TGCGCCAGCAGCTTTCGGGATAGTAGAGAGACCCAGTACTTC. The full variable domain, rest sourced from reference TRBV5-1 and TRBJ2-5, is KAGVTQTPRYLIKTRGQQVTLSCSPISGHRSVSWYQQTPGQGLQFLFEYFSETQRNKGNFPGRFSGRQFSNSRSEMNVSTLELGDSALYLCASSFRDSRETQYFGPGTRLLVL.

This chain uses TRBV2 with TRBJ1-5; D ambiguous. The germline V and J ends were trimmed by 10 bases and 3 bases, with 16 bases remaining between them. This CDR3 contains 14 residues. Germline V CDR1 and CDR2: SNHLY, FYNNEI. The DNA of the CDR3 is TGTGCCACTAAAGGGCGGGTGCCCAATCAGCCCCAGCATTTT. Its translation is CATKGRVPNQPQHF.

The chain joins TRBV11-3 to TRBJ1-5; possible D gene TRBD1, 6 bases. The CDR3 loop spans 14 amino acids. Germline V lookup: CDR1 SGHNT, CDR2 YENEEA. Trimming cost V 9 bases and J 9 bases, with 21 bases left between them. CDR3 amino acids: CARCPGARFLPQHF. CDR3 nucleotide sequence: TGTGCCAGGTGCCCGGGGGCCAGGTTTTTGCCCCAGCATTTT. The variable domain in full, completed from reference TRBV11-3 and TRBJ1-5, reads EAGVVQSPRYKIIEKKQPVAFWCNPISGHNTLYWYLQNLGQGPELLIRYENEEAVDDSQLPKDRFSAERLKGVDSTLKIQPAELGDSAVYLCARCPGARFLPQHFGDGTRLSIL.

The V call is TRBV10-3, the J call TRBJ2-7, with D maybe TRBD2 (5 bases). Trimming pared 4 bases from V and 2 bases from J, leaving 12 bases between. The V gene's germline CDR1 is ENHRY and CDR2 SYGVKD. The CDR3 extends over 14 amino acids. The CDR3 here is CAISGTRNTYEQYF. CDR3 DNA: TGTGCCATCAGTGGGACTCGCAATACCTACGAGCAGTACTTC.

This rearrangement joins TRBV5-6 to TRBJ1-2, with D uncertain. The CDR3 contains 15 residues. V lost 1 base, J lost 3 bases, and 13 bases lay in between. Germline V gene data show CDR1 as SGHDT and CDR2 as YYEEEE. The CDR3, as DNA: TGTGCCAGCAGCTTGCTTTGGCAGCGCTACTATGGCTACACCTTC. This gives the protein CASSLLWQRYYGYTF. Complete variable domain (other parts from reference TRBV5-6 and TRBJ1-2): DAGVTQSPTHLIKTRGQQVTLRCSPKSGHDTVSWYQQALGQGPQFIFQYYEEEERQRGNFPDRFSGHQFPNYSSELNVNALLLGDSALYLCASSLLWQRYYGYTFGSGTRLTVV.